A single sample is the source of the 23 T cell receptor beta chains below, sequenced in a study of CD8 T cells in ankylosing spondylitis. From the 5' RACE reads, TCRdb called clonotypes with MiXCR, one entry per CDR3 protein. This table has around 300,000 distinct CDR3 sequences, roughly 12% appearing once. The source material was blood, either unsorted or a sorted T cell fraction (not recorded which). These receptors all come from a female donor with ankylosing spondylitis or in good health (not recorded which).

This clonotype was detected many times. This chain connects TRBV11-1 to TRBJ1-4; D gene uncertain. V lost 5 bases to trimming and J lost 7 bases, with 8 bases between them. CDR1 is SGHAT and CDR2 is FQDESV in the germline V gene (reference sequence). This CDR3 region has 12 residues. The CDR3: CASSVGPEKLFF. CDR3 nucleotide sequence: TGTGCCAGCAGCGTCGGACCTGAAAAACTGTTTTTT.

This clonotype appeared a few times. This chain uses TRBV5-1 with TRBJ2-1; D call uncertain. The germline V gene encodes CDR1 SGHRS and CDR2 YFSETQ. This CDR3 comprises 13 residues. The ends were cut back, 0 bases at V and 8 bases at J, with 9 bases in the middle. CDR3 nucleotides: TGCGCCAGCAGCTTGGAATCGGTGGATGAGCAGTTCTTC. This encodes CASSLESVDEQFF.

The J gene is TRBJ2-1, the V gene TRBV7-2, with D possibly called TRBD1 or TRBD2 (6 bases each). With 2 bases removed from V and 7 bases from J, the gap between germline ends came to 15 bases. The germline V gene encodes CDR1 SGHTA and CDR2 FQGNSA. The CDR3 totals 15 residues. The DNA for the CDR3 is TGTGCCAGCAGCTTATACGGGCAGGGGAGGAATGAGCAGTTCTTC. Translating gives CASSLYGQGRNEQFF. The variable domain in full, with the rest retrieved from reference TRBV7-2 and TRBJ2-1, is GAGVSQSPSNKVTEKGKDVELRCDPISGHTALYWYRQSLGQGLEFLIYFQGNSAPDKSGLPSDRFSAERTGGSVSTLTIQRTQQEDSAVYLCASSLYGQGRNEQFFGPGTRLTVL.

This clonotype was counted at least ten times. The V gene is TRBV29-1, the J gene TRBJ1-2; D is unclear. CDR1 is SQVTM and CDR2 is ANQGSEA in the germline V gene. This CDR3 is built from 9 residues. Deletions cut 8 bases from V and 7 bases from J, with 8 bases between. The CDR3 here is CSHNGGYTF. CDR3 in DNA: TGCAGCCATAACGGTGGCTACACCTTC.

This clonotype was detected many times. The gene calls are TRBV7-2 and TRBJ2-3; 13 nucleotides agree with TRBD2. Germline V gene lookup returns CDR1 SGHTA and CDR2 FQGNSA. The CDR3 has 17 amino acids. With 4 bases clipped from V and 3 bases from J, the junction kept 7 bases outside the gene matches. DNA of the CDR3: TGTGCCAGCAGCTCCCGGACTAGCGGGAGCCGGACAGATACGCAGTATTTT. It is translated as CASSSRTSGSRTDTQYF.

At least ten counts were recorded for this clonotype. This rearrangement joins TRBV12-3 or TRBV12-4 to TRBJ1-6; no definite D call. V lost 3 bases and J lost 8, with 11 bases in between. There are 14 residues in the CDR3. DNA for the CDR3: TGTGCCAGCAGTTTTTTAGGATACGATTCACCCCTCCACTTT. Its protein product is CASSFLGYDSPLHF.

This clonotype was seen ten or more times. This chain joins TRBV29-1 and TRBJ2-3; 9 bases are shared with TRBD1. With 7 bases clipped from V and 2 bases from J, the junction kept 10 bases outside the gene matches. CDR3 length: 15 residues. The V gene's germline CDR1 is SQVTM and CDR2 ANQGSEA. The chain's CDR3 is CSAPADRGPTDTQYF. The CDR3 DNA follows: TGCAGCGCCCCGGCGGACAGGGGCCCCACAGATACGCAGTATTTT.

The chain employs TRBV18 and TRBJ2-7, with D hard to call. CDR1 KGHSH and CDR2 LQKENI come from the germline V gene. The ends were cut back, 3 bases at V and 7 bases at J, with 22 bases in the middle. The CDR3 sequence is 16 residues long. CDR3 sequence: CASSPLRPSFSWEQYF. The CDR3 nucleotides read TGTGCCAGCTCACCCTTGCGACCGTCTTTTTCCTGGGAGCAGTACTTC. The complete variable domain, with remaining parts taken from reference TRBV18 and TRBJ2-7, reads NAGVMQNPRHLVRRRGQEARLRCSPMKGHSHVYWYRQLPEEGLKFMVYLQKENIIDESGMPKERFSAEFPKEGPSILRIQQVVRGDSAAYFCASSPLRPSFSWEQYFGPGTRLTVT.

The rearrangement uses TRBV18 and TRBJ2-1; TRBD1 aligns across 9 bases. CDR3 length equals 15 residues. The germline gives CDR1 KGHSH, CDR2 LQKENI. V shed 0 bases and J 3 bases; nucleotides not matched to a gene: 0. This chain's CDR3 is CASSPPGQGYNEQFF. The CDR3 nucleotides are TGTGCCAGCTCACCACCGGGACAGGGCTACAATGAGCAGTTCTTC.

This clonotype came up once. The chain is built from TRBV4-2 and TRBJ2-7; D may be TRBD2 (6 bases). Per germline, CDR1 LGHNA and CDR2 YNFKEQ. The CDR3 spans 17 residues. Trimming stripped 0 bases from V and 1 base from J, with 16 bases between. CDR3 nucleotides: TGTGCCAGCAGCCAAGAAGGCCGGCGGGGTGGTTCCTACGAGCAGTACTTC. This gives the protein CASSQEGRRGGSYEQYF.

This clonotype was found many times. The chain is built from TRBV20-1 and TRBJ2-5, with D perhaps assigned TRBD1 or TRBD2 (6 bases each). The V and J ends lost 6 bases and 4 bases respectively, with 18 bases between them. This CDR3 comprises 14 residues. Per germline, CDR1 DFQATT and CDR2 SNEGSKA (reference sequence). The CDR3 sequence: CSAPPRGAPETQYF. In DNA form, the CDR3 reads TGCAGTGCCCCCCCTAGGGGGGCGCCAGAGACCCAGTACTTC.

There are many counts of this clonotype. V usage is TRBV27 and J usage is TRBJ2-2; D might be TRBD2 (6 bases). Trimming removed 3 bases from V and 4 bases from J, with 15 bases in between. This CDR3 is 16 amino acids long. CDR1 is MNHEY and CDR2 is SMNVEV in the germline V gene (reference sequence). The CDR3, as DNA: TGTGCCAGCAGTTTGGAGGGCTACCCGAGCACCGGGGAGCTGTTTTTT. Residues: CASSLEGYPSTGELFF.

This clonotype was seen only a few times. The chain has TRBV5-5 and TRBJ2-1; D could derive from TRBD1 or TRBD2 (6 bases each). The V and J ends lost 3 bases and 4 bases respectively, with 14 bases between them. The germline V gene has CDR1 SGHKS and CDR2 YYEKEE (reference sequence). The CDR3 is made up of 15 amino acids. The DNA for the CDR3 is TGTGCCAGCAGCTGGGGGGCGGGACGGTACAATGAGCAGTTCTTC. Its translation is CASSWGAGRYNEQFF.

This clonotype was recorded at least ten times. The CDR3 DNA sequence: TGCAGTGCTAGAGGATGGCGCCTAGCGGGAAACAATGAGCAGTTCTTC. Its translation: CSARGWRLAGNNEQFF. The chain employs TRBV20-1 and TRBJ2-1; 9 nucleotides match TRBD2. Germline trimming cut 1 base from V and 5 bases from J; bases unmatched to any gene: 9. This CDR3 region has 16 residues. Looked up from germline, CDR1 is DFQATT and CDR2 is SNEGSKA (reference sequence).

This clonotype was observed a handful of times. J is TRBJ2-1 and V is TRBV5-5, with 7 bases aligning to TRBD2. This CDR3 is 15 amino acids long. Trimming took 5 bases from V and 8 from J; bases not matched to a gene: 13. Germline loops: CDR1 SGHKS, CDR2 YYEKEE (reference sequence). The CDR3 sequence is CASSGLGLRYHEQFF. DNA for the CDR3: TGTGCCAGCAGTGGGTTGGGACTACGGTACCATGAGCAGTTCTTC.

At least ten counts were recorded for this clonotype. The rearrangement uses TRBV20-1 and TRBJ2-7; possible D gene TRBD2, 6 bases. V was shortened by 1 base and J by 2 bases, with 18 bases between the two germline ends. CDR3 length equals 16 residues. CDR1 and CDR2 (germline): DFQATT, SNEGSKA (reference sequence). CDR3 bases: TGCAGTGCTAGAGCGGTCAGGCTAGCGAGCGCCTACGAGCAGTACTTC. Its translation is CSARAVRLASAYEQYF.

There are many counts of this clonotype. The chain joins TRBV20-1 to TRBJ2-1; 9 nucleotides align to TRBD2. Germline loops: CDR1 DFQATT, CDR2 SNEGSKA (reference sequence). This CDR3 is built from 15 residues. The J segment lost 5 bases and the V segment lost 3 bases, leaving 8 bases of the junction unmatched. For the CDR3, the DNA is TGCAGTGCTAGGGTGTTTGCGGGAGGGGACAATGAGCAGTTCTTC. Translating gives CSARVFAGGDNEQFF.

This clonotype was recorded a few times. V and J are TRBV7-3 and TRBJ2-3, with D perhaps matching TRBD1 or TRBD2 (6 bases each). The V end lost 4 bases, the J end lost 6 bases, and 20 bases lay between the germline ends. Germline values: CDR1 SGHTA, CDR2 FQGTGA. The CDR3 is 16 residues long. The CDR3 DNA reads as TGTGCCAGCAGCTCCAAAAGGAGGGGGGCCCCGGATACGCAGTATTTT. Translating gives CASSSKRRGAPDTQYF.

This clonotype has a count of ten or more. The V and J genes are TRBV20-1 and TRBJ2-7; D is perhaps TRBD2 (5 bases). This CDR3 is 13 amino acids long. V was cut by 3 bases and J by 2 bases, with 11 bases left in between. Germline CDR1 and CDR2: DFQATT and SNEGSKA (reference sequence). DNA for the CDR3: TGCAGTGCTAGGCGGACCGGGGCCTACGAGCAGTACTTC. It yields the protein CSARRTGAYEQYF.

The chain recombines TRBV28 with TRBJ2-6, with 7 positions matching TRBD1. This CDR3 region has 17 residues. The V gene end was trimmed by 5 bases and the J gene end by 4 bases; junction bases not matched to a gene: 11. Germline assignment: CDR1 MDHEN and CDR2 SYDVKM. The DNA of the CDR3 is TGTGCCAGCAGTCCCCAGACAGGGAATTCGGGGGCCAACGTCCTGACTTTC. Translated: CASSPQTGNSGANVLTF.

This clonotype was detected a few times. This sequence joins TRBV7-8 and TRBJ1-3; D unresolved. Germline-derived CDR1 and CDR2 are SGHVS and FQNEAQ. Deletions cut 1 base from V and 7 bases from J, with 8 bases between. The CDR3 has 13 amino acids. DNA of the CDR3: TGTGCCAGCAGCTTAGATCCCAGGAACACCATATATTTT. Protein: CASSLDPRNTIYF. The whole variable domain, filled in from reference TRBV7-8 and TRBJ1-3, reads GAGVSQSPRYKVAKRGQDVALRCDPISGHVSLFWYQQALGQGPEFLTYFQNEAQLDKSGLPSDRFFAERPEGSVSTLKIQRTQQEDSAVYLCASSLDPRNTIYFGEGSWLTVV.

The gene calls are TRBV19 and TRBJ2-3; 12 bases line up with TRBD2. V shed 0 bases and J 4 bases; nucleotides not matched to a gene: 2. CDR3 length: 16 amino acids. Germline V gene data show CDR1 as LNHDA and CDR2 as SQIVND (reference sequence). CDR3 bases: TGTGCCAGTAGTATAGATTGGACTAGCGGGGCAGATACGCAGTATTTT. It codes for CASSIDWTSGADTQYF.

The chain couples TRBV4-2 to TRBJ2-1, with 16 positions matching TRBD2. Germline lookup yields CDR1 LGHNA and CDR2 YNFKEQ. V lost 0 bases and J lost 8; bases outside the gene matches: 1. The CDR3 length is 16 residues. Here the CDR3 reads CASSQDGTSGGDEQFF. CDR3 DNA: TGTGCCAGCAGCCAAGATGGGACTAGCGGGGGGGATGAGCAGTTCTTC.